These 21 T cell receptor beta chains came from one sample sequenced in a study of blood T cell repertoires in COVID-19. The protocol was immunoSEQ multiplex PCR, while the TCRdb copy is restricted to in-frame clones and leaves out a portion. Among over 140,000 clones listed, over 75% were seen once. The sequencing input was PBMCs or T cells enriched from blood (not recorded which). The receptors stem from a woman in her fifties or sixties who had recovered from COVID-19.

This clone was detected a few times. V and J are TRBV7-9 and TRBJ2-7; 8 nucleotides align to TRBD1. This CDR3 region has 17 residues. The ends lost 5 bases at V and 0 bases at J; junction bases unmatched: 12. CDR1 and CDR2 from the germline V gene are SEHNR and FQNEAQ (reference sequence). The CDR3 nucleotides read TGTGCCAGCAGCCCCGAGGGCCGACAGGGGCCCTCCTACGAGCAGTACTTC. It codes for CASSPEGRQGPSYEQYF.

The DNA of the CDR3 is TGCAGTGCTAGTATGCGTTCGGATGAGCAGTTCTTC. Translated, it gives CSASMRSDEQFF. The rearrangement joins TRBV20-1 to TRBJ2-1; no definite D call. The germline V gene encodes CDR1 DFQATT and CDR2 SNEGSKA (reference sequence). The CDR3 has 12 amino acids. Deletions cut 3 bases from V and 8 bases from J, with 11 bases between.

V is TRBV28 and J is TRBJ1-2; 10 bases fit TRBD1. The germline CDR1 and CDR2 sequences are MDHEN and SYDVKM. The length of the CDR3 is 16 residues. The J segment lost 2 bases and the V segment lost 5 bases, leaving 8 bases of the junction unmatched. CDR3 DNA: TGTGCCAGCAGTCTTTCCGGACAGGGGGAAAACTATGGCTACACCTTC. Protein: CASSLSGQGENYGYTF.

The chain couples TRBV7-8 to TRBJ2-7; 9 bases align to TRBD1. The junction had 8 bases not matched to a gene; V was cut back by 5 bases and J by 0 bases. Germline assignment: CDR1 SGHVS and CDR2 FQNEAQ. CDR3 length: 16 residues. CDR3 in DNA: TGTGCCAGCAGCCCAACAGGGGGCACGAGCTCCTACGAGCAGTACTTC. This gives the protein CASSPTGGTSSYEQYF.

This chain uses TRBV19 with TRBJ2-7; 10 bases line up with TRBD2. This CDR3 is 15 amino acids long. Germline V gene data show CDR1 as LNHDA and CDR2 as SQIVND (reference sequence). The V segment lost 5 bases and the J segment 1 base; nucleotides outside the gene matches: 5. DNA for the CDR3: TGTGCCAGTAGTGAACTAGCGGGAAAGTCCTACGAGCAGTACTTC. It encodes CASSELAGKSYEQYF. The complete variable domain, with remaining parts taken from reference TRBV19 and TRBJ2-7, reads DGGITQSPKYLFRKEGQNVTLSCEQNLNHDAMYWYRQDPGQGLRLIYYSQIVNDFQKGDIAEGYSVSREKKESFPLTVTSAQKNPTAFYLCASSELAGKSYEQYFGPGTRLTVT.

This clone occurred once. The chain has TRBV11-2 and TRBJ1-3; 9 positions agree with TRBD1. This CDR3 spans 17 amino acids. The trim removed 5 bases at V and 3 bases at J, leaving 11 bases unmatched. Germline V gene lookup returns CDR1 SGHAT and CDR2 FQNNGV. This chain's CDR3 is CASSPAFDRGDGNTIYF. CDR3 DNA: TGTGCCAGCAGCCCTGCCTTCGACAGGGGGGATGGAAACACCATATATTTT.

The chain employs TRBV6-5 and TRBJ2-7, with 12 bases that match TRBD2. CDR3 length: 15 residues. The V and J ends lost 0 bases and 3 bases, in that order; junction bases with no gene match: 0. Germline V gene sequence: CDR1 MNHEY, CDR2 SVGAGI. In nucleotides, the CDR3 is TGTGCCAGCAGTTACTCGGGACTAGCGGGCTACGAGCAGTACTTC. Translating it yields CASSYSGLAGYEQYF.

The CDR3 sequence: CASSEQGQGIQETQYF. CDR3 coding DNA: TGCGCCAGCAGCGAACAGGGTCAGGGGATTCAGGAGACCCAGTACTTC. The chain carries TRBV5-1 and TRBJ2-5; tentative D call: TRBD1 (6 bases). Between the trimmed V and J ends, which lost 4 bases and 5 bases, there was a span of 21 bases. Germline CDR1 and CDR2: SGHRS and YFSETQ. This CDR3 contains 16 residues.

This chain uses TRBV7-9 with TRBJ2-3; TRBD2 agrees at 13 bases. Germline CDR1 reads SEHNR; CDR2 reads FQNEAQ (reference sequence). The CDR3 has 16 residues. J lost 2 bases, V lost 3 bases, and 2 bases had no gene match. CDR3 in DNA: TGTGCCAGCAGCTTGACTAGCGGGAGGCCCACAGATACGCAGTATTTT. It specifies CASSLTSGRPTDTQYF.

V gene TRBV5-4 combines with J gene TRBJ2-3; 11 nucleotides agree with TRBD2. The CDR3 is 14 amino acids. Germline trimming cut 6 bases from V and 6 bases from J; bases unmatched to any gene: 6. Germline-derived CDR1 and CDR2 are SGHNT and YYREEE (reference sequence). The CDR3 sequence is CASTTGTSGDTQYF. The CDR3 nucleotides are TGTGCCAGCACCACAGGGACTAGCGGTGATACGCAGTATTTT. The full variable domain, rest sourced from reference TRBV5-4 and TRBJ2-3, is ETGVTQSPTHLIKTRGQQVTLRCSSQSGHNTVSWYQQALGQGPQFIFQYYREEENGRGNFPPRFSGLQFPNYSSELNVNALELDDSALYLCASTTGTSGDTQYFGPGTRLTVL.

This clone appeared a few times. The rearrangement links TRBV2 to TRBJ2-2; D call uncertain. V was shortened by 6 bases and J by 5 bases, with 10 bases between the two germline ends. Looked up from germline, CDR1 is SNHLY and CDR2 is FYNNEI. The CDR3 sequence is 13 residues long. The CDR3 loop is CASRTGWTGELFF. In DNA form, the CDR3 reads TGTGCCAGCAGAACCGGGTGGACCGGGGAGCTGTTTTTT.

The rearrangement links TRBV7-3 to TRBJ2-1, with 11 positions matching TRBD2. CDR1 SGHTA and CDR2 FQGTGA come from the germline V gene. V lost 2 bases to trimming and J lost 2 bases; unmatched junction nucleotides: 5. This CDR3 comprises 17 residues. The CDR3 nucleotides read TGTGCCAGCAGCTTAGAAACTAGCGGGAGTCCCTACAATGAGCAGTTCTTC. Translated, it gives CASSLETSGSPYNEQFF.

The V call is TRBV25-1, the J call TRBJ2-7, with a weak D call TRBD1 (6 bases). The V gene's germline CDR1 is MGHDK and CDR2 SYGVNS. V was clipped by 6 bases and J by 2 bases, with 17 bases between them. CDR3 length: 15 amino acids. This chain's CDR3 is CASSEGVGVPYEQYF. For the CDR3, the DNA is TGTGCCAGCAGCGAGGGGGTAGGGGTTCCCTACGAGCAGTACTTC.

The chain recombines TRBV7-9 with TRBJ2-1; the match to TRBD2 covers 10 bases. This CDR3 is 15 amino acids long. Germline V gene lookup returns CDR1 SEHNR and CDR2 FQNEAQ (reference sequence). Trimming at V came to 8 bases and at J to 3 bases, leaving 7 bases not matched to a gene. The CDR3 region is CASCMGLANYNEQFF. The DNA for the CDR3 is TGTGCCAGCTGTATGGGACTAGCGAACTACAATGAGCAGTTCTTC.

The rearrangement uses TRBV10-2 and TRBJ1-5, with a weak D call TRBD1 (6 bases). The germline V gene encodes CDR1 WSHSY and CDR2 SAAADI. Trimming removed 4 bases at V and 6 bases at J, with 13 bases between. This CDR3 is built from 14 residues. CDR3 DNA sequence: TGCGCCAGCAGTGTTGCAGGGGCGGGTCAGCCCCAGCATTTT. It specifies CASSVAGAGQPQHF.

The CDR3 is CASSVRDSAGYGYTF. CDR3 bases: TGTGCCAGTAGTGTCCGGGACTCCGCCGGCTATGGCTACACCTTC. The chain carries TRBV19 and TRBJ1-2, with D possibly being TRBD1 (5 bases). Germline CDR1 reads LNHDA; CDR2 reads SQIVND (reference sequence). With 5 bases removed from V and 4 bases from J, the gap between germline ends came to 17 bases. The CDR3 extends over 15 amino acids.

CDR3 sequence reads: CATSDLRWQGAGDEQFF. The CDR3 nucleotides read TGTGCCACCAGTGATCTGAGGTGGCAGGGGGCTGGCGATGAGCAGTTCTTC. The gene calls are TRBV24-1 and TRBJ2-1; 8 bases line up with TRBD1. The CDR3 runs 17 residues. Per the germline V gene, CDR1 is KGHDR and CDR2 is SFDVKD. V lost 3 bases and J lost 8; bases outside the gene matches: 14.

The J gene is TRBJ2-1, the V gene TRBV9; 10 nucleotides line up with TRBD2. Looked up from germline, CDR1 is SGDLS and CDR2 is YYNGEE. Trimming at V came to 0 bases and at J to 5 bases, leaving 5 bases not matched to a gene. This CDR3 region has 16 residues. The CDR3 here is CASSVARTSGNNEQFF. In DNA, the CDR3 is TGTGCCAGCAGCGTAGCTCGGACTAGCGGAAACAATGAGCAGTTCTTC. The entire variable domain, with the rest obtained from reference TRBV9 and TRBJ2-1, is as follows: DSGVTQTPKHLITATGQRVTLRCSPRSGDLSVYWYQQSLDQGLQFLIQYYNGEERAKGNILERFSAQQFPDLHSELNLSSLELGDSALYFCASSVARTSGNNEQFFGPGTRLTVL.

J is TRBJ2-5 and V is TRBV9; maybe TRBD2 (6 bases). CDR1 and CDR2 from the germline V gene are SGDLS and YYNGEE. The CDR3 covers 14 residues. V gave up 0 bases and J gave up 5 bases, with 11 bases separating them. This chain's CDR3 is CASSVAGVGETQYF. CDR3 sequence (DNA): TGTGCCAGCAGCGTAGCGGGGGTGGGGGAGACCCAGTACTTC.

V gene TRBV2 combines with J gene TRBJ1-2; 8 nucleotides align to TRBD1. The CDR3 covers 15 residues. Per the germline V gene, CDR1 is SNHLY and CDR2 is FYNNEI. After removal of 3 bases from V and 4 bases from J, the junction contained 7 bases not matched to a gene. The CDR3 loop reads CASSDQQGVAYGYTF. The CDR3 region has the DNA TGTGCCAGCAGTGACCAACAGGGGGTAGCCTATGGCTACACCTTC.

The chain uses TRBV5-4 and TRBJ1-1, with D perhaps TRBD1 (5 bases). The CDR3 sequence is 14 residues long. Trimming took off 1 base at V and 5 bases at J, with 12 bases between the two ends. Germline CDR1 and CDR2: SGHNT and YYREEE (reference sequence). The CDR3 DNA sequence: TGTGCCAGCAGCTTGCCAGGGAGGGCAACTGAAGCTTTCTTT. Amino acids: CASSLPGRATEAFF.